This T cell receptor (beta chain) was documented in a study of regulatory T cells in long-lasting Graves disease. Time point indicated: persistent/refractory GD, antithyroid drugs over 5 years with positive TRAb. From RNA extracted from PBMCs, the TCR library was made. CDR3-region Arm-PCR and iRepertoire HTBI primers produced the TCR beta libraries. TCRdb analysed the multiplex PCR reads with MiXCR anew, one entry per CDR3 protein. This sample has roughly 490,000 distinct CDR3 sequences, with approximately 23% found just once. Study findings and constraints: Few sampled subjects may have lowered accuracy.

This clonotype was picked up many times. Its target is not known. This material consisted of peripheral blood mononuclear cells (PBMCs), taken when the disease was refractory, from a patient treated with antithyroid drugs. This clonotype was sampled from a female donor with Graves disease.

CDR3 residues: CASRNRDYSYEQYF. CDR3 nucleotide sequence: TGTGCCAGCAGGAACAGGGATTACTCCTACGAGCAGTACTTC. V gene TRBV2 combines with J gene TRBJ2-7; D might be TRBD1 (6 bases). Germline V gene sequence: CDR1 SNHLY, CDR2 FYNNEI. This CDR3 is 14 amino acids long. V lost 6 bases, J lost 0 bases, and 12 bases lay in between. Complete variable domain (other parts from reference TRBV2 and TRBJ2-7): EPEVTQTPSHQVTQMGQEVILRCVPISNHLYFYWYRQILGQKVEFLVSFYNNEISEKSEIFDDQFSVERPDGSNFTLKIRSTKLEDSAMYFCASRNRDYSYEQYFGPGTRLTVT.